These 4 T cell receptor beta chains share one sample of origin, sequenced in a study of shared clonotypes between healthy human individuals. Data came from immunoSEQ multiplex PCR; TCRdb stores just in-frame clones and leaves some out. Among approximately 2.3 million clones, 90% to 95% were seen once, and the ten largest hold 0.35% to 0.5%. Sequencing was performed on naive CD4+ T cells from PBMCs. Subset noted: CD45RA+ positively selected. These receptors came from a man between 18 and 29 years old in good health. Some clones in this sample may be carry-over from other donors' samples.

In this sample, this clone turned up once. The V and J genes are TRBV11-1 and TRBJ2-2, with a weak D call TRBD2 (5 bases). The CDR3 runs 15 residues. CDR1 SGHAT and CDR2 FQDESV come from the germline V gene (reference sequence). The V end was cut by 4 bases, the J end by 2 bases, with 11 bases between. The chain's CDR3 is CASSSRTPNTGELFF. CDR3 DNA: TGTGCCAGCAGCTCAAGGACTCCAAACACCGGGGAGCTGTTTTTT.

For this clone: Other DNA sequences in this specimen translate into the identical CDR3. The chain is built from TRBV7-2 and TRBJ1-5, with D perhaps matching TRBD1 (5 bases). CDR1 is SGHTA, CDR2 FQGNSA, per germline. The CDR3 extends over 14 amino acids. V lost 2 bases and J lost 4, with 9 bases in between. CDR3 in amino acids: CASSLRDSNQPQHF. DNA for the CDR3: TGTGCCAGCAGCTTAAGGGACTCTAATCAGCCCCAGCATTTT.

This clone turned up a few times. Other DNA sequences from this sample encode an identical CDR3 as well. V gene TRBV19 combines with J gene TRBJ1-5; D is undetermined. Trimming removed 4 bases at V and 4 bases at J, with 5 bases between. In germline, CDR1 is LNHDA, CDR2 SQIVND (reference sequence). This CDR3 comprises 12 residues. The CDR3 nucleotides read TGTGCCAGTAGTAGGGGTAATCAGCCCCAGCATTTT. It yields the protein CASSRGNQPQHF.

This chain's CDR3 is CASSDLLDVAYEQYF. CDR3 nucleotides: TGTGCCAGCAGTGACCTACTCGACGTAGCCTACGAGCAGTACTTC. This rearrangement joins TRBV6-4 to TRBJ2-7; D gene ambiguous. V dropped 2 bases and J dropped 2 bases, with 13 bases sitting between them. This CDR3 contains 15 residues. Germline-derived CDR1 and CDR2 are MRHNA and SNTAGT.